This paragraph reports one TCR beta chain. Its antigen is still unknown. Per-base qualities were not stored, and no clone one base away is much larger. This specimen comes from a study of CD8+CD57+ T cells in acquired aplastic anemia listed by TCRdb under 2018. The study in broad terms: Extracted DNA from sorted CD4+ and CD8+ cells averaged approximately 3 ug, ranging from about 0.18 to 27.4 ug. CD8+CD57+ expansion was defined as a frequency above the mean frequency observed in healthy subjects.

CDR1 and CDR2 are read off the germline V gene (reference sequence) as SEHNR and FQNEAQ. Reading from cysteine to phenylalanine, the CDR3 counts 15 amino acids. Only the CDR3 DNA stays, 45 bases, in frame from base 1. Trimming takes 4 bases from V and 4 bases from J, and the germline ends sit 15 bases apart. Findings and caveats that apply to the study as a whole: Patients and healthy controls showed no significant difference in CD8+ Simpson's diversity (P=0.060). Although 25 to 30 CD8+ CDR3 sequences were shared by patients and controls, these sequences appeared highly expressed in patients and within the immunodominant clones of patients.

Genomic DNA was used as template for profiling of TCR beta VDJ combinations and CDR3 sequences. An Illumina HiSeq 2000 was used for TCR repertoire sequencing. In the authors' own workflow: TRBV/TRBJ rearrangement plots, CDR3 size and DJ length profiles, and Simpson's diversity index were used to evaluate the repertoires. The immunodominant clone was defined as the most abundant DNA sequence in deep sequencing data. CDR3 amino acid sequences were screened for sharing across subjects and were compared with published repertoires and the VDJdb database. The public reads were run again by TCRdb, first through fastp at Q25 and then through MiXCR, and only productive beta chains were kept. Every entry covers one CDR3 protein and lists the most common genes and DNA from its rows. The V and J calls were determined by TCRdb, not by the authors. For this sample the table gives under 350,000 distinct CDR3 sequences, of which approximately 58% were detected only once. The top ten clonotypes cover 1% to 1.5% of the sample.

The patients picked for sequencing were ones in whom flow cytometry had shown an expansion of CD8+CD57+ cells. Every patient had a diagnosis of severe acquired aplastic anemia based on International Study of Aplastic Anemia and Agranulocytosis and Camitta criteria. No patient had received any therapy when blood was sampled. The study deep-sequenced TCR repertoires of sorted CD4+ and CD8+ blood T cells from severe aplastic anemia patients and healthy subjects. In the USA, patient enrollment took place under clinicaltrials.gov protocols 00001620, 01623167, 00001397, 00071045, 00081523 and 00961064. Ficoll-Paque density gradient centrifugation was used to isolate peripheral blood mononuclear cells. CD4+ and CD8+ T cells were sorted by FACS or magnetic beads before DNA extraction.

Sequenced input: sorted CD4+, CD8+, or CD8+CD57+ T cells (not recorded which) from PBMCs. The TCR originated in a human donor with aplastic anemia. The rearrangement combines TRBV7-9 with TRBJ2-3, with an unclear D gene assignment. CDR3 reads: CASSSPPGGADTQYF. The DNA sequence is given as TGTGCCAGCAGCTCACCCCCCGGTGGCGCAGATACGCAGTATTTT.